This T cell receptor beta chain originates from a study of identical twins. Template switching created a universal primer site, and the cDNA included unique molecular identifiers. TCRdb independently ran MiXCR on the 5' RACE reads; one entry per CDR3 protein. The sample carries around 690,000 distinct CDR3 sequences, 21% recorded once. Whole-study findings and limits: Analyses of zero insertions could, in part, be confounded by invariant MAIT and iNKT cells.

About this clonotype: Its antigen is not known.

V was pared by 2 bases and J by 0 bases, with 14 bases of the junction left unmatched. CDR1 SGHTA and CDR2 FQGTGA come from the germline V gene. The CDR3 spans 19 residues. These sequences were also reported in another study, on T cells expressing NK-cell markers. This second study notes: Sorted CD3+CD56+NKG2C+, CD3+CD56+NKG2C- and CD3+CD56-NKG2C+ T-cell subsets were beta-chain profiled.

This clonotype was obtained from a woman aged 18-29 years in good health. Sequencing was done on a sample of PBMCs. J is TRBJ2-3 and V is TRBV7-3, with TRBD2 matching over 7 bases. The DNA of the CDR3 is TGTGCCAGCAGCTTATCGTTTGGGGGGGACCCTTCTAGCACAGATACGCAGTATTTT. It encodes CASSLSFGGDPSSTDTQYF.